Listed below are T cell receptor beta chains from one sample, sequenced in a study of shared clonotypes between healthy human individuals. Only in-frame clones appear in the TCRdb table, and some are missing; sequencing was by immunoSEQ multiplex PCR. The sample comprises around 95,000 clones, roughly half of which are singletons, and about 15% rests with the top ten. The material sequenced was PBMCs. The receptors come from a woman in her thirties or forties in good health. Some clones in this sample may be carry-over from other donors' samples. The CDR3 runs from the conserved cysteine through the conserved F or W. The D gene is left open where the match is weak. Not all rows give a size; the values are once, few, many and, for expanded clones, a class.

size,V,J,D,CDR3,DNA
-,TRBV9,TRBJ2-1,-,CASSVGALPYNEQFF,TGTGCCAGCAGCGTAGGAGCGCTTCCCTACAATGAGCAGTTCTTC
few,TRBV4-2,TRBJ1-2,-,CASSQDRAAYGYTF,TGTGCCAGCAGCCAAGATAGGGCAGCTTATGGCTACACCTTC
few,TRBV18,TRBJ2-7,-,CASSLGSYEQYF,TGTGCCAGCTCACTTGGTTCCTACGAGCAGTACTTC
many,TRBV29-1,TRBJ2-7,TRBD2,CSVATGTKEQYF,TGCAGCGTTGCGACGGGGACTAAAGAGCAGTACTTC
-,TRBV30,TRBJ2-2,TRBD2,CAFRAGMNTGELFF,TGTGCCTTCCGAGCGGGAATGAACACCGGGGAGCTGTTTTTT
once,TRBV5-1,TRBJ2-2,TRBD2,CASSPRDPGLDTGELFF,TGCGCCAGCAGCCCCCGGGACCCGGGACTAGACACCGGGGAGCTGTTTTTT
-,TRBV5-1,TRBJ2-4,-,CASSLGDRLGVGLAARPEQYF,TGCGCCAGCAGCTTGGGGGACAGGCTCGGTGTTGGACTAGCCGCGAGGCCGGAGCAGTACTTC
-,TRBV4-1,TRBJ1-1,TRBD1,CASSQDQGGNTEAFF,TGCGCCAGCAGCCAAGATCAGGGGGGGAACACTGAAGCTTTCTTT
few,TRBV28,TRBJ1-1,-,CASSLGRTEAFF,TGTGCCAGCAGTTTAGGCAGGACTGAAGCTTTCTTT
many,TRBV10-3,TRBJ1-2,-,CAASQGNYGYTF,TGTGCCGCGTCACAGGGTAACTATGGCTACACCTTC
few,TRBV27,TRBJ2-7,-,CASRAKSYEQYF,TGTGCCAGCAGGGCAAAGTCCTACGAGCAGTACTTC
few,TRBV5-8,TRBJ1-5,-,CASSLPNREPQHF,TGTGCCAGCAGCTTGCCCAATAGGGAGCCCCAGCATTTT
many,TRBV28,TRBJ1-5,-,CASVVDNQPQHF,TGTGCCAGCGTCGTCGACAATCAGCCCCAGCATTTT
-,TRBV5-4,TRBJ2-6,TRBD2,CASSPGLASGANVLTF,TGTGCCAGCAGCCCGGGACTAGCAAGTGGGGCCAACGTCCTGACTTTC
many,TRBV4-1,TRBJ2-7,TRBD2,CASSLITGTTLSYEQYF,TGCGCCAGCAGCCTAATTACCGGGACTACCCTTTCCTACGAGCAGTACTTC
-,TRBV7-2,TRBJ2-7,-,CASSLVGQSSYEQYF,TGTGCCAGCAGCTTAGTTGGACAGAGCTCCTACGAGCAGTACTTC
-,TRBV6-4,TRBJ2-3,TRBD2,CASSATSGSADTQYF,TGTGCCAGCAGTGCGACTAGCGGGTCGGCAGATACGCAGTATTTT
-,TRBV7-8,TRBJ2-3,-,CASSSLGLARDTQYF,TGTGCCAGCAGCTCCTTGGGACTGGCTCGAGATACGCAGTATTTT
-,TRBV5-6,TRBJ2-2,-,CASSLAAVPGELFF,TGTGCCAGCAGCTTGGCGGCAGTCCCCGGGGAGCTGTTTTTT
many,TRBV6-1,TRBJ1-3,-,CASIAGEGTIYF,TGTGCCAGCATCGCCGGGGAGGGCACCATATATTTT
few,TRBV9,TRBJ2-1,-,CASSVMSGFYNEQFF,TGTGCCAGCAGCGTAATGTCAGGCTTCTACAATGAGCAGTTCTTC
many,TRBV5-1,TRBJ2-7,TRBD2,CASSTGTSGTYEQYF,TGCGCCAGCAGCACCGGGACTAGCGGGACCTACGAGCAGTACTTC
-,TRBV30,TRBJ1-2,-,CAWSPGTFYTF,TGTGCCTGGAGTCCAGGGACATTCTACACCTTC
-,TRBV7-9,TRBJ1-1,TRBD1,CASSRDRVEAFF,TGTGCCAGCAGCCGAGACAGGGTTGAAGCTTTCTTT
-,TRBV6-6,TRBJ2-7,TRBD1,CASSYPGTGAPYEQYF,TGTGCCAGCAGTTACCCTGGGACAGGGGCTCCCTACGAGCAGTACTTC
-,TRBV30,TRBJ2-1,-,CAWSPGTNTYNEQFF,TGTGCCTGGAGTCCTGGGACCAATACGTACAATGAGCAGTTCTTC
many,TRBV15,TRBJ2-6,-,CATSGDTSGANVLTF,TGTGCCACCAGTGGAGACACCTCTGGGGCCAACGTCCTGACTTTC
-,TRBV7-7,TRBJ2-7,TRBD1,CASSPGQGHEQYF,TGTGCTAGCAGCCCCGGACAGGGCCACGAGCAGTACTTC